Following are 29 T cell receptor beta chains from one sample sequenced in a study of graft-versus-host responses after intestinal transplantation. Repertoires were generated with immunoSEQ multiplex PCR, while TCRdb's copy carries only in-frame clones and drops some. This table has under 130,000 clones, 93% appearing once. The antigens for these receptors are not known. The sample here was unstimulated CD8+ T cells sorted from spleen or lymph node cells, taken before intestinal transplant. The receptors here all came from a human donor who received an intestinal transplant.

This clone has a single count. The chain combines TRBV27 with TRBJ1-2; 9 positions match TRBD1. The CDR3 is 17 amino acids. CDR1 MNHEY and CDR2 SMNVEV come from the germline V gene (reference sequence). The V segment lost 1 base and the J segment 6 bases; nucleotides outside the gene matches: 12. The CDR3 DNA reads as TGTGCCAGCAGTTTATACCCATCGGGACAGGGTAATCATGGCTACACCTTC. Protein sequence: CASSLYPSGQGNHGYTF.

This rearrangement joins TRBV7-8 to TRBJ2-3; D perhaps matches TRBD1 (5 bases). Germline values: CDR1 SGHVS, CDR2 FQNEAQ. This CDR3 has 13 residues. V lost 3 bases and J lost 4, with 8 bases in between. CDR3 protein: CASSFAGSDTQYF. In nucleotides, the CDR3 is TGTGCCAGCAGCTTCGCAGGGTCAGATACGCAGTATTTT. The full variable domain, its missing parts supplied by reference TRBV7-8 and TRBJ2-3, is GAGVSQSPRYKVAKRGQDVALRCDPISGHVSLFWYQQALGQGPEFLTYFQNEAQLDKSGLPSDRFFAERPEGSVSTLKIQRTQQEDSAVYLCASSFAGSDTQYFGPGTRLTVL.

The gene calls are TRBV5-6 and TRBJ2-5; D may be TRBD2 (6 bases). The CDR3 is made up of 17 amino acids. The germline gives CDR1 SGHDT, CDR2 YYEEEE. Trimming removed 0 bases at V and 5 bases at J, with 20 bases between. CDR3 in amino acids: CASSLAGFGTFMETQYF. The CDR3, as DNA: TGTGCCAGCAGCTTGGCCGGTTTCGGGACTTTCATGGAGACCCAGTACTTC.

The V call is TRBV13, the J call TRBJ2-7; possible D gene TRBD2, 5 bases. There are 12 residues in the CDR3. Looked up from germline, CDR1 is PRHDT and CDR2 is FYEKMQ (reference sequence). The V and J ends lost 5 bases and 7 bases respectively, with 12 bases between them. CDR3 loop: CASSPRTGEQYF. CDR3 bases: TGTGCCAGCAGCCCCCGGACGGGGGAGCAGTACTTC.

The CDR3 region is CASSLCYGSPLHF. The CDR3 DNA reads as TGTGCCAGCAGCCTATGCTACGGTTCACCCCTCCACTTT. The V call is TRBV21-1, the J call TRBJ1-6. TRBV21-1 is termed a pseudogene. The CDR3 totals 13 residues.

V is TRBV5-1 and J is TRBJ2-7; D may be TRBD1 (7 bases). The CDR3 is made up of 15 amino acids. The V and J ends lost 1 base and 7 bases respectively, with 18 bases between them. Germline CDR1 reads SGHRS; CDR2 reads YFSETQ. The CDR3 coding sequence is TGCGCCAGCAGCTTGTCCCCAGGGGGGTTGTCTGAGCAGTACTTC. It codes for CASSLSPGGLSEQYF.

The chain combines TRBV4-1 with TRBJ1-3, with D perhaps TRBD1 (5 bases). The CDR3 spans 14 residues. Trimming took 2 bases from V and 10 from J, leaving 15 bases between them. The germline gives CDR1 MGHRA, CDR2 YSYEKL. CDR3 sequence reads: CASSQIGAVWTIYF. As DNA, the CDR3 is TGCGCCAGCAGCCAAATAGGGGCTGTTTGGACCATATATTTT.

The V call is TRBV27, the J call TRBJ1-5; TRBD1 matches at 7 bases. V lost 4 bases to trimming and J lost 8 bases; unmatched junction nucleotides: 5. This CDR3 is 13 amino acids long. Germline V gene data show CDR1 as MNHEY and CDR2 as SMNVEV (reference sequence). The CDR3: CASSSRGLEPQHF. As DNA, the CDR3 is TGTGCCAGCAGTTCCAGGGGGTTGGAGCCCCAGCATTTT.

V usage is TRBV5-4 and J usage is TRBJ1-1, with D possibly matching TRBD1 (5 bases). The CDR3 runs 13 residues. The V and J ends lost 7 bases and 2 bases respectively, with 12 bases between them. Germline assignment: CDR1 SGHNT and CDR2 YYREEE (reference sequence). The CDR3 is CASSGQGNTEAFF. DNA of the CDR3: TGTGCCAGCTCGGGGCAGGGAAACACTGAAGCTTTCTTT.

The CDR3 DNA reads as TGTGCCAGCAGGGCAGGGAGCACTGAAGCTTTCTTT. Translated: CASRAGSTEAFF. The chain recombines TRBV6-5 with TRBJ1-1; D is perhaps TRBD1 (5 bases). Germline CDR1 reads MNHEY; CDR2 reads SVGAGI. CDR3 length: 12 residues. Trimming shortened V by 6 bases and J by 4 bases, and 9 bases separated the two germline ends.

The V gene is TRBV9, the J gene TRBJ1-5, with TRBD1 matching 8 bases. Unmatched junction bases numbered 6, after V lost 4 bases and J lost 6 bases. This CDR3 region has 14 residues. The germline V gene has CDR1 SGDLS and CDR2 YYNGEE. The CDR3: CASSQTGDPQPQHF. DNA for the CDR3: TGTGCCAGCAGCCAGACAGGGGACCCTCAGCCCCAGCATTTT.

Details on this clone: An end of the junction differs from the germline gene, which may be a read error. The sample carries other DNA sequences with the same CDR3. The rearrangement uses TRBV7-8 and TRBJ2-7, with TRBD2 identical over 13 bases. CDR3 size: 15 residues. From germline, CDR1 is SGHVS and CDR2 FQNEAQ. This CDR3 reads CASSSGAGLAGEQYF. The CDR3 region has the DNA TGTGCTAGCAGCTCGGGGGCGGGACTAGCGGGAGAGCAGTACTTC.

The V and J genes are TRBV5-4 and TRBJ2-7, with 7 bases fitting TRBD1. The CDR3 runs to 15 residues. The V segment lost 5 bases and the J segment 1 base; nucleotides outside the gene matches: 9. Germline loops: CDR1 SGHNT, CDR2 YYREEE (reference sequence). Here the CDR3 reads CASRTGQSISYEQYF. The DNA of the CDR3 is TGTGCCAGCAGAACGGGACAGTCCATATCCTACGAGCAGTACTTC.

This clone was detected only once. The chain uses TRBV25-1 and TRBJ2-7; D unresolved. CDR3 length: 14 amino acids. Trimming stripped 1 base from V and 3 bases from J, with 10 bases between. Germline lookup yields CDR1 MGHDK and CDR2 SYGVNS. CDR3 protein: CASSESHLLYEQYF. The CDR3 bases are TGTGCCAGCAGTGAATCACACCTCCTCTACGAGCAGTACTTC.

This clone was picked up one time. V is TRBV4-1 and J is TRBJ1-1, with D possibly being TRBD1 (5 bases). V gave up 4 bases and J gave up 4 bases, with 13 bases separating them. Germline CDR1 MGHRA, CDR2 YSYEKL. The CDR3 totals 14 residues. The CDR3 is CASSLWGSTTEAFF. As DNA, the CDR3 is TGCGCCAGCAGCCTATGGGGGAGTACCACTGAAGCTTTCTTT.

CDR3 nucleotides: TGTGCCAGCACCGGCGAGGGGAGCTCTGGAAACACCATATATTTT. Translated: CASTGEGSSGNTIYF. The chain joins TRBV9 to TRBJ1-3; possibly TRBD1 for D (5 bases). The CDR3 totals 15 residues. In germline, CDR1 is SGDLS, CDR2 YYNGEE. The V gene lost 6 bases and the J gene lost 0 bases, with 13 bases spanning the gap.

V usage is TRBV11-2 and J usage is TRBJ2-7; D unresolved. The CDR3 length is 13 residues. The germline gives CDR1 SGHAT, CDR2 FQNNGV. V was pared by 2 bases and J by 1 base, with 6 bases between. In DNA form, the CDR3 reads TGTGCCAGCAGCTTACGCAGTTCCTACGAGCAGTACTTC. Translation gives CASSLRSSYEQYF. The entire variable domain, with the rest obtained from reference TRBV11-2 and TRBJ2-7, is as follows: EAGVAQSPRYKIIEKRQSVAFWCNPISGHATLYWYQQILGQGPKLLIQFQNNGVVDDSQLPKDRFSAERLKGVDSTLKIQPAKLEDSAVYLCASSLRSSYEQYFGPGTRLTVT.

This chain uses TRBV7-9 with TRBJ2-7, with unresolved D. This CDR3 contains 14 residues. Per the germline V gene, CDR1 is SEHNR and CDR2 is FQNEAQ (reference sequence). V shed 1 base and J shed 1 base, with 8 bases lying between them. The CDR3, as DNA: TGTGCCAGCAGCTTAGGGCTCAATTCCTACGAGCAGTACTTC. It translates to CASSLGLNSYEQYF.

The chain links TRBV19 to TRBJ2-1; no firm D call. Trimming took 1 base from V and 5 from J, leaving 9 bases between them. The V gene's germline CDR1 is LNHDA and CDR2 SQIVND (reference sequence). The CDR3 runs 14 residues. The CDR3 coding sequence is TGTGCCAGTAGTATAGGTGGAACCCACAATGAGCAGTTCTTC. Translating it yields CASSIGGTHNEQFF.

The chain couples TRBV7-9 to TRBJ2-2; no clear D. Germline CDR1 and CDR2: SEHNR and FQNEAQ (reference sequence). The V gene lost 1 base and the J gene lost 0 bases, with 12 bases spanning the gap. The CDR3 contains 17 residues. In DNA, the CDR3 is TGTGCCAGCAGCTTAGGGGCGGTGAGTCCGAACACCGGGGAGCTGTTTTTT. Translating gives CASSLGAVSPNTGELFF.

The DNA for the CDR3 is TGCGCCAGCAAAACACCGACCGGGGAGCTGTTTTTT. Its translation: CASKTPTGELFF. The rearrangement uses TRBV4-1 and TRBJ2-2; no clear D gene. The CDR3 is made up of 12 amino acids. Per germline, CDR1 MGHRA and CDR2 YSYEKL. V lost 7 bases, J lost 5 bases, and 8 bases lay in between.

V is TRBV6-1 and J is TRBJ2-3; 7 bases agree with TRBD1. Germline CDR1 reads MNHNS; CDR2 reads SASEGT. The CDR3 runs to 15 residues. The J segment lost 6 bases and the V segment lost 6 bases, leaving 12 bases of the junction unmatched. CDR3 loop: CASRGQSSFSDTQYF. DNA for the CDR3: TGTGCCAGCAGGGGACAGTCGTCATTTAGTGATACGCAGTATTTT.

V gene TRBV5-5 combines with J gene TRBJ1-2; D possibly corresponds to TRBD1 (5 bases). V shed 7 bases and J shed 4 bases, with 20 bases lying between them. The CDR3 is 15 residues long. CDR1 and CDR2 (germline): SGHKS, YYEKEE (reference sequence). The CDR3 DNA sequence: TGTGCCAGCTACCAAACCCCTAAGGGGTCCTATGGCTACACCTTC. Its translation: CASYQTPKGSYGYTF.

The chain combines TRBV4-1 with TRBJ2-7, with D possibly called TRBD1 or TRBD2 (7 bases each). This CDR3 is 15 amino acids long. Germline V gene sequence: CDR1 MGHRA, CDR2 YSYEKL. V was cut by 4 bases and J by 2 bases, with 15 bases left in between. The DNA of the CDR3 is TGCGCCAGCAGCCCCCAGGGGGGGGGCACCTACGAGCAGTACTTC. Translating gives CASSPQGGGTYEQYF.

This clone was detected a few times. The chain carries TRBV4-1 and TRBJ1-4; D unclear. Trimming cost V 4 bases and J 0 bases, with 12 bases left between them. Germline V gene sequence: CDR1 MGHRA, CDR2 YSYEKL. The CDR3 length is 16 residues. Here the CDR3 reads CASSLPEAATNEKLFF. Here the CDR3 DNA reads TGCGCCAGCAGCCTACCGGAAGCAGCAACTAATGAAAAACTGTTTTTT.

This rearrangement joins TRBV30 to TRBJ1-1, with D perhaps TRBD1 (6 bases). The CDR3 consists of 13 residues. Germline V gene sequence: CDR1 GTSNPN, CDR2 SVGIG (reference sequence). The V end was cut by 3 bases, the J end by 5 bases, with 13 bases between. This chain's CDR3 is CAWRMTGITEAFF. Here the CDR3 DNA reads TGTGCCTGGAGGATGACAGGAATTACTGAAGCTTTCTTT.

The rearrangement joins TRBV2 to TRBJ2-3; D may be TRBD1 or TRBD2 (6 bases each). Germline CDR1 is SNHLY and CDR2 is FYNNEI. The CDR3 sequence is 13 residues long. The CDR3 is CVSGGPGTDTQYF. The CDR3 DNA reads TGTGTGTCCGGGGGCCCCGGCACAGATACGCAGTATTTT.

The chain links TRBV7-9 to TRBJ1-3; a weak D match, TRBD1 (6 bases). Trimming took 5 bases from V and 0 from J, leaving 17 bases between them. Germline assignment: CDR1 SEHNR and CDR2 FQNEAQ (reference sequence). There are 17 residues in the CDR3. The CDR3 sequence is CASSPLDSGLSGNTIYF. The CDR3 nucleotides are TGTGCCAGCAGCCCACTGGACAGCGGTCTCTCTGGAAACACCATATATTTT. Full variable domain (outside the CDR3, taken from reference TRBV7-9 and TRBJ1-3): DTGVSQNPRHKITKRGQNVTFRCDPISEHNRLYWYRQTLGQGPEFLTYFQNEAQLEKSRLLSDRFSAERPKGSFSTLEIQRTEQGDSAMYLCASSPLDSGLSGNTIYFGEGSWLTVV.

The CDR3 loop is CATNIGGTEAFF. In nucleotides, the CDR3 is TGTGCCACCAACATCGGGGGCACTGAAGCTTTCTTT. The rearrangement links TRBV19 to TRBJ1-1, with D possibly being TRBD1 (5 bases). The CDR3 spans 12 residues. Germline-derived CDR1 and CDR2 are LNHDA and SQIVND (reference sequence). The ends were cut back, 10 bases at V and 4 bases at J, with 13 bases in the middle.